Listed below are T cell receptor beta chains from one sample, sequenced in a study of CD8 T cells in ankylosing spondylitis. One entry per CDR3 protein results from TCRdb running MiXCR on the 5' RACE reads. The data contain just over 350,000 distinct CDR3 sequences, 20% of them seen just once; the ten biggest clones take up around 13%. The sequencing input was blood, either unsorted or a sorted T cell fraction (not recorded which). These receptors came from a male donor with ankylosing spondylitis or in good health (not recorded which). Both conserved end residues are trimmed from each CDR3.

>TRBJ1-4|10|TRBV29-1
SVVWADEKLF
>TRBJ1-1|12|TRBV4-2
ASTTTGLNTEAF
>TRBJ2-1|10|TRBV11-2
ASSPLSIEQF
>TRBJ1-1|13|TRBV4-2
ASSDTHLRSEEAF
>TRBJ1-2|13|TRBV24-1
ATSDPTSGTDGYT
>TRBJ2-3|9|TRBV29-1
SVEAGGRLD
>TRBJ2-4|13|TRBV7-8
ASSSRGEGENIQY
>TRBJ2-7|12|TRBV6-5
ASSYSMSPYEQY
>TRBJ2-6|16|TRBV10-3
AISLLGQGEAGANVLT
>TRBJ2-2|15|TRBV20-1
SARSVAAGTNTGELF
>TRBJ1-5|12|TRBV4-1
ASSQEKLDQPQH
>TRBJ2-7|14|TRBV5-1
ASSLTTGGGLYEQY
>TRBJ2-1|11|TRBV15
ATSSRGYNEQF
>TRBJ2-3|14|TRBV12-3/TRBV12-4
ASSFSTSGDAWTQY
>TRBJ2-7|11|TRBV5-1
ASSLTGSYEQY
>TRBJ2-7|12|TRBV7-7
ASSLDSSGGEQY
>TRBJ2-7|13|TRBV7-2
ASSLASSVSYEQY
>TRBJ2-7|12|TRBV29-1
SVEGPSGVYEQY
>TRBJ2-7|14|TRBV18
ASGELSGVHPYEQY
>TRBJ2-3|11|TRBV20-1
SARGFGEDTQY
>TRBJ2-3|15|TRBV27
ASSWGSGGYSTDTQY
>TRBJ1-6|12|TRBV27
ASSLLGVESPLH
>TRBJ2-1|14|TRBV7-9
ASSLSGQGAYNEQF
>TRBJ2-3|14|TRBV7-9
ASSHLAGGRLDTQY
>TRBJ2-2|11|TRBV7-9
ASSPIPPGELF
>TRBJ2-1|13|TRBV12-3/TRBV12-4
ASSLAVWGNNEQF